One and the same sample provided the 6 T cell receptor beta chains below, sequenced in a study of blood T cell repertoires in COVID-19. Produced via immunoSEQ multiplex PCR; TCRdb's table is partial and in-frame only. The profile shows more than 95,000 clones, approximately 80% of them singletons. The specimen sequenced was peripheral blood. These receptors were obtained from a woman over 75 with acute or convalescent COVID-19.

V usage is TRBV28 and J usage is TRBJ2-3; tentatively, D is TRBD2 (5 bases). The CDR3 is 12 amino acids. Germline V gene sequence: CDR1 MDHEN, CDR2 SYDVKM. The ends were cut back, 5 bases at V and 8 bases at J, with 11 bases in the middle. The CDR3 DNA is TGTGCCAGCAGTAGACCGGGATTTACGCAGTATTTT. Amino acid sequence: CASSRPGFTQYF.

V and J are TRBV7-9 and TRBJ2-3, with 12 bases matching TRBD2. The CDR3 contains 16 residues. Germline V gene lookup returns CDR1 SEHNR and CDR2 FQNEAQ (reference sequence). The J segment lost 4 bases and the V segment lost 2 bases, leaving 4 bases of the junction unmatched. The DNA for the CDR3 is TGTGCCAGCAGCTTATTTCTAGCGGGAGGGGCAGATACGCAGTATTTT. Translated: CASSLFLAGGADTQYF. The full variable domain, its missing parts supplied by reference TRBV7-9 and TRBJ2-3, is DTGVSQNPRHKITKRGQNVTFRCDPISEHNRLYWYRQTLGQGPEFLTYFQNEAQLEKSRLLSDRFSAERPKGSFSTLEIQRTEQGDSAMYLCASSLFLAGGADTQYFGPGTRLTVL.

This chain links TRBV24-1 with TRBJ2-7, with 10 bases lining up with TRBD2. V lost 5 bases and J lost 3; bases outside the gene matches: 0. The CDR3 extends over 13 amino acids. Germline assignment: CDR1 KGHDR and CDR2 SFDVKD. CDR3 region: CATSGTSGYEQYV. The DNA of the CDR3 is TGTGCCACCAGTGGGACTAGCGGCTACGAGCAGTACGTC.

The genes are TRBV30 and TRBJ1-4, with D possibly TRBD1 on 6 matching bases. The CDR3 is 11 amino acids. The germline CDR1 and CDR2 sequences are GTSNPN and SVGIG (reference sequence). The V end was cut by 6 bases, the J end by 6 bases, with 8 bases between. The CDR3 DNA reads TGTGCCTGCCAGGGGCATGAAAAACTGTTTTTT. Amino acids: CACQGHEKLFF.

The J gene is TRBJ1-1, the V gene TRBV3-1 (or the pseudogene TRBV3-2); tentatively, D is TRBD1 (5 bases). V was clipped by 3 bases and J by 4 bases, with 15 bases between them. The CDR3 length is 15 residues. Germline V gene lookup returns CDR1 LGHDT and CDR2 YNNKEL (reference sequence). Written as DNA, the CDR3 is TGTGCCAGCAGCCAGCGGGGGACTGGGGCCACTGAAGCTTTCTTT. Encoded protein: CASSQRGTGATEAFF.

This chain joins TRBV7-8 and TRBJ2-5; TRBD2 matches 12 bases. This CDR3 region has 18 residues. The ends lost 0 bases at V and 6 bases at J; junction bases unmatched: 11. The germline gives CDR1 SGHVS, CDR2 FQNEAQ. This CDR3 reads CASSLADTSGRPGQTQYF. The CDR3 DNA is TGTGCCAGCAGCTTAGCTGACACTAGCGGGAGGCCGGGTCAGACCCAGTACTTC. The full variable domain, completed using reference TRBV7-8 and TRBJ2-5, is GAGVSQSPRYKVAKRGQDVALRCDPISGHVSLFWYQQALGQGPEFLTYFQNEAQLDKSGLPSDRFFAERPEGSVSTLKIQRTQQEDSAVYLCASSLADTSGRPGQTQYFGPGTRLLVL.